This T cell receptor (beta chain) stems from a study of cytomegalovirus exposure and HLA in healthy donors. Study results and caveats: In vitro checks showed that a few CMV-associated chains really do target CMV antigens. In a later analysis, the majority of CMV-associated beta chains seemingly showed HLA restriction.

PCR involved 60 Vbeta and 13 Jbeta primers. The table came from immunoSEQ multiplex PCR; TCRdb's copy has only in-frame clones and leaves some out. The sample contains roughly 150,000 clones, about 74% of which appear only once. The CDR3 sequence is 14 residues long. With 5 bases clipped from V and 3 bases from J, the junction kept 5 bases outside the gene matches. CDR1 is MDHEN and CDR2 is SYDVKM in the germline V gene. A remark on this clone: As yet, its antigen is unknown.

Sequencing input: PBMCs. The clonotype originates from a man aged 35-49 years in good health and CMV-seronegative. The rearrangement uses TRBV28 and TRBJ1-2, with 8 bases aligning to TRBD1. CDR3 bases: TGTGCCAGCAGTCACCAGGGGGCGGACTATGGCTACACCTTC. This gives the protein CASSHQGADYGYTF.